This TCR beta chain emerged from a study of beta chain features in type 1 diabetes. The ends lost 3 bases at V and 0 bases at J; junction bases unmatched: 3. This CDR3 is built from 16 residues. Germline V gene data show CDR1 as SGHDT and CDR2 as YYEEEE. The isolated RNA, all of it, was reverse transcribed, so expressed TCRB transcripts were what got sequenced. TCRdb's copy holds only in-frame clones and misses some; the assay was immunoSEQ multiplex PCR. The sample shows 120,000 to 150,000 clones, about 10% of them seen only once. The sample taken for sequencing was naive CD4+ T cells from blood. The chain has TRBV5-6 and TRBJ1-5, with TRBD1 matching 10 bases. The TCR was taken from a man in his late teens or twenties in good health. In DNA form, the CDR3 reads TGTGCCAGCAGCTATCGGACAGGGGGTAGCAATCAGCCCCAGCATTTT. Protein product: CASSYRTGGSNQPQHF.